Here is one TCR beta chain with its context. This clonotype was counted once. Its antigen target is currently unknown. At one end the junction does not follow the germline gene, possibly because of a read error. Genomic DNA was used as template for profiling of TCR beta VDJ combinations and CDR3 sequences. An Illumina HiSeq 2000 was used for TCR repertoire sequencing. In the source study's methods: Repertoire assessment relied on Simpson's diversity index, CDR3 size and DJ length profiles, and TRBV/TRBJ rearrangement plots. The most abundant DNA sequence in the deep sequencing data was defined as the immunodominant clone. CDR3 amino acid sequences were checked for sharing between subjects and were compared against published repertoires and the VDJdb database. The public reads were reprocessed in TCRdb via fastp at Q25 and MiXCR, keeping in-frame beta chains. CDR3 protein duplicates are merged, each entry listing the most common genes and DNA. TCRdb, not the authors, supplied the V and J calls. The sample has hundreds of thousands of distinct CDR3 sequences on record, around 33% of them singletons. The leading ten clones occupy 0.82% of the sample.

The germline V gene sets CDR1 to MNHEY and CDR2 to SVGAGI. From cysteine to phenylalanine, the CDR3 is 15 amino acids long. The kept DNA is CDR3 alone, 45 bases in frame from the first base. This sample was included in a study of CD8+CD57+ T cells in acquired aplastic anemia (dated by TCRdb to about 2018). Describing the broader study: On average, sorted CD4+ and CD8+ cells yielded 2.5 to 3.5 ug of extracted DNA, with a range of roughly 0.17 to 27.4 ug. A CD8+CD57+ expansion meant a frequency higher than the mean frequency seen in healthy subjects. Study-level results and caveats: Around 28 CD8+ CDR3 sequences were found to be shared between patients and controls, but these sequences appeared to be highly expressed in patients and within the immunodominant clones of the patients. No significant difference in CD8+ Simpson's diversity was found between patients and healthy controls (P=0.060).

The patients picked for sequencing were ones in whom flow cytometry had shown an expansion of CD8+CD57+ cells. Severe acquired aplastic anemia was diagnosed in all patients according to International Study of Aplastic Anemia and Agranulocytosis and Camitta criteria. No patient had received any therapy when blood was sampled. In the study, sorted CD4+ and CD8+ blood T cells from patients with severe aplastic anemia and from healthy subjects underwent deep sequencing of TCR repertoires. Patients were enrolled in the USA under clinicaltrials.gov protocols 00001620, 01623167, 00001397, 00071045, 00081523 and 00961064. Ficoll-Paque density gradient centrifugation was used to isolate peripheral blood mononuclear cells. CD4+ and CD8+ T cells were sorted by FACS or magnetic beads before DNA extraction.

The rearranged segments are TRBV6-5 and TRBJ2-7; there is no confident call for the D gene. Sequencing was carried out using sorted CD4+, CD8+, or CD8+CD57+ T cells (not recorded which) from PBMCs. The receptor comes from a human donor with aplastic anemia. The CDR3 protein: CAISYAIDTYYEQYF. The sequence in DNA is TGTGCCATCAGTTACGCGATTGACACCTACTACGAGCAGTACTTC.